A selection of T cell receptor beta chains follows, all from one sample in a study of blood T cells in healthy people across ages. One entry per CDR3 protein, called by TCRdb with MiXCR from the 5' RACE reads. The sample has approximately 800,000 distinct CDR3 sequences; around half are singletons. The specimen sequenced was blood. Every receptor here comes from a man aged 80 or over in good health. The CDR3 runs from the conserved cysteine through the conserved F or W. The D gene is left open where the match is weak. Size is omitted from some rows. Given values are once, few, many or a class for expanded clones.

j_call v_call clone_size d_call cdr3_aa cdr3_nt
TRBJ2-1 TRBV19 many NA CASKSGYNEQFF TGTGCCAGTAAGAGCGGATACAATGAGCAGTTCTTC
TRBJ2-7 TRBV7-3 NA NA CASSPPVRVNEQYF TGTGCCAGCAGCCCCCCCGTAAGGGTGAACGAGCAGTACTTC
TRBJ2-1 TRBV4-1 many NA CASSQPQQGVRRNEQFF TGCGCCAGCAGCCAACCCCAACAGGGCGTCCGGAGGAATGAGCAGTTCTTC
TRBJ2-1 TRBV7-6 few NA CASSRLSSSYNEQFF TGTGCCAGCAGCCGCCTCTCGAGCTCCTACAATGAGCAGTTCTTC
TRBJ1-4 TRBV2 NA NA CASKDSSNEKLFF TGTGCCAGCAAGGACAGCTCAAATGAAAAACTGTTTTTT
TRBJ2-6 TRBV29-1 NA TRBD2 CSVLGRSSGANVLTF TGCAGCGTTCTCGGGAGGAGCTCTGGGGCCAACGTCCTGACTTTC
TRBJ2-3 TRBV5-4 NA NA CASSLENSGADTQYF TGTGCCAGCAGCTTGGAAAACAGTGGGGCCGATACGCAGTATTTT
TRBJ2-5 TRBV29-1 NA NA CSVRGSRETQYF TGCAGCGTAAGAGGGAGTAGGGAGACCCAGTACTTC
TRBJ2-2 TRBV20-1 NA TRBD2 CSASPELAGGPGELFF TGCAGTGCTAGCCCCGAACTAGCGGGGGGCCCCGGGGAGCTGTTTTTT
TRBJ2-1 TRBV27 NA TRBD2 CASRGLAGFNEQFF TGTGCCAGCAGAGGACTAGCGGGATTTAATGAGCAGTTCTTC
TRBJ2-1 TRBV4-2 few NA CASSQDLSATYNEQFF TGTGCCAGCAGCCAAGATTTGTCAGCCACCTACAATGAGCAGTTCTTC
TRBJ2-6 TRBV28 few NA CASSSPRANVLTF TGTGCCAGCAGTTCCCCACGGGCCAACGTCCTGACTTTC
TRBJ2-7 TRBV20-1 few TRBD2 CSALGLADYEQYF TGCAGTGCTCTGGGACTAGCGGACTACGAGCAGTACTTC
TRBJ1-2 TRBV7-2 NA NA CASSLFLTSNYGYTF TGTGCCAGCAGCTTATTTTTAACCTCTAACTATGGCTACACCTTC